This TCR beta chain is from a study of CD8 T cells in Susac syndrome. The germline CDR1 and CDR2 sequences are SEHNR and FQNEAQ (reference sequence). This CDR3 has 17 amino acids. V shed 5 bases and J shed 5 bases, with 25 bases lying between them. This clonotype occurred once. Random hexamers were used to reverse transcribe an amount of roughly 0.45 to 1 ug RNA. TCR beta CDR3 was amplified by immunoSEQ covering 54 Vbeta and 13 Jbeta. TCRdb reprocessed the immunoSEQ multiplex PCR reads with MiXCR, giving one entry per CDR3 protein. This table holds around 170,000 distinct CDR3 sequences, approximately 95% found once. The sequenced target, TCR beta, came from blood CD8+ and CD4+ T cells. The diagnostic criteria for definite or probable disease, as recently defined, were met by the patients with Susac syndrome. Isolation of CD8+ and CD4+ T cells was performed negatively, whereas enrichment of TEMRA cells was done by FACS.

This sequence joins TRBV7-9 and TRBJ2-7; D gene uncertain. Sequencing was done on a sample of CD4+ T cells from PBMCs. The TCR originated in a human donor with Susac syndrome. This CDR3 reads CASSRKDSNEILNEQYF. In DNA form, the CDR3 reads TGTGCCAGCAGCCGTAAAGATTCGAATGAAATCCTAAACGAGCAGTACTTC.